This T cell receptor beta chain is drawn from a study of cytomegalovirus exposure and HLA in healthy donors. The PCR ran on 60 Vbeta and 13 Jbeta primers. The table came from immunoSEQ multiplex PCR; TCRdb's copy has only in-frame clones and leaves some out. The sample lists about 120,000 clones, about three quarters occurring once. Details on this clone: The antigen remains unidentified.

General study findings and limits: Both high specificity and high sensitivity reportedly marked the classifier's diagnosis of cytomegalovirus status.

The source of this sequence is a man aged 55 to 69 in good health and CMV-seropositive. Material: PBMCs.

The CDR3 DNA reads TGCGCCAGTCACGGGACAGCGACCACCGGGGAGCTGTTTTTT. As protein: CASHGTATTGELFF. The chain is built from TRBV5-1 and TRBJ2-2; 7 nucleotides agree with TRBD1. The germline CDR1 and CDR2 sequences are SGHRS and YFSETQ. Trimming cost V 8 bases and J 4 bases; bases outside gene matches: 8. The CDR3 is made up of 14 amino acids.